The TCR beta chain under discussion was sequenced for a study of T cell responses to AZD1222 COVID-19 vaccine. Only in-frame clones appear in the TCRdb table, and some are missing; sequencing was by immunoSEQ multiplex PCR. The data show some 140,000 clones, around 90% seen once. The CDR3 has 15 residues. In germline, CDR1 is MNHEY, CDR2 SVGAGI. Germline trimming cut 4 bases from V and 0 bases from J; bases unmatched to any gene: 2. This clonotype originated in an adult in good health. V is TRBV6-5 and J is TRBJ2-2, with 7 bases matching TRBD1. The starting material was peripheral blood, obtained on day 0 of AZD1222 vaccination. This CDR3 reads CASSWGQTNTGELFF. As DNA, the CDR3 is TGTGCCAGCAGTTGGGGACAGACGAACACCGGGGAGCTGTTTTTT.